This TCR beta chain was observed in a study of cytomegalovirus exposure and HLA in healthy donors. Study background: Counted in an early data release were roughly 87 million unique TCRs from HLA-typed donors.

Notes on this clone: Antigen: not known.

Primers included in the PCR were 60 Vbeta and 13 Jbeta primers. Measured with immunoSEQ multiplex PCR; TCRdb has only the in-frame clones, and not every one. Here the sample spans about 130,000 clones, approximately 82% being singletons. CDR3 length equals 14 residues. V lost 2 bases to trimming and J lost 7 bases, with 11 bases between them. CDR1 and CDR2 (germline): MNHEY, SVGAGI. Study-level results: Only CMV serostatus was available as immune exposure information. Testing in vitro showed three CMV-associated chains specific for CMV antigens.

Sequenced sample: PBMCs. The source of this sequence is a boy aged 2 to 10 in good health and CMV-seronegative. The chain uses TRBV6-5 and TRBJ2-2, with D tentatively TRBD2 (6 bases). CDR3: CASSYGGASGELFF. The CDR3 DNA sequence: TGTGCCAGCAGTTACGGCGGGGCAAGCGGGGAGCTGTTTTTT.